This T cell receptor beta chain was recovered during a study of human T cells and chemical hapten exposure. Across the study: Sensitization was performed using 2% DPC on a 2 cm by 2 cm upper inner arm skin site. Study findings and constraints: Expanded TCRs showed more large CDR3 clusters than pre-sensitization or healthy control sets. There was no change with DPC sensitization in TCRs above 1 in 1000 frequency.

This clonotype was counted ten times or more. Its cognate antigen is unknown. Time point denoted: pre-sensitization, week 0. Treatment: therapeutic diphenylcyclopropenone sensitization with weekly scalp DPC. Total RNA was isolated from whole blood that had not been fractionated. Each CDR3 protein gets one entry after TCRdb re-called the RACE reads with MiXCR. Among over 85,000 distinct CDR3 sequences, approximately 10% were seen once, and the ten largest hold about 3%. V was shortened by 3 bases and J by 10 bases, with 16 bases between the two germline ends. Germline assignment: CDR1 SGHRS and CDR2 YFSETQ. CDR3 size: 14 residues.

The gene calls are TRBV5-1 and TRBJ1-4; perhaps TRBD1 as D (5 bases). The input for sequencing was whole blood, taken in connection with sensitization to the hapten diphenylcyclopropenone (DPC). This receptor was obtained from a woman aged 55-75 years with alopecia areata. Some clones in this sample may be carry-over from other donors' samples. The CDR3 nucleotides read TGCGCCAGCAGCTCGACAGACCCCGGCGCAAAACTGTTTTTT. Protein product: CASSSTDPGAKLFF.